The 23 T cell receptor beta chains in this list originate from one sample, sequenced in a study of T-cell memory formation after mild COVID-19. TCRdb reprocessed the 5' RACE reads with MiXCR, giving one entry per CDR3 protein. The table has around 200,000 distinct CDR3 sequences, 27% seen once. The material sequenced was PBMCs or a T cell subset sorted from them (not recorded which). All receptors come from an adult woman who had mild COVID-19 (a few samples of this study predate the infection). Cell type and time point are not known.

V is TRBV12-3 or TRBV12-4 and J is TRBJ2-7, with 12 bases aligning to TRBD2. This CDR3 contains 15 residues. The junction had 5 bases not matched to a gene; V was cut back by 1 base and J by 7 bases. CDR3 sequence: CASSLGTSGAVEQYF. The CDR3 nucleotides read TGTGCCAGCAGTTTAGGGACTAGCGGGGCCGTGGAGCAGTACTTC.

This clonotype turned up a few times. J is TRBJ1-4 and V is TRBV7-9; TRBD1 agrees at 7 bases. V was clipped by 5 bases and J by 7 bases; unmatched bases: 7. This CDR3 is 14 amino acids long. Per the germline V gene, CDR1 is SEHNR and CDR2 is FQNEAQ (reference sequence). CDR3 nucleotide sequence: TGTGCCAGCAGCCTAGGGACAGCGGGTGAAAAACTGTTTTTT. Residues: CASSLGTAGEKLFF.

The chain couples TRBV7-6 to TRBJ2-1; D perhaps matches TRBD2 (7 bases). The CDR3 totals 15 residues. V lost 5 bases to trimming and J lost 8 bases, with 19 bases between them. CDR1 is SGHVS and CDR2 is FNYEAQ in the germline V gene. CDR3 protein: CASSTEGGAWDEQFF. The CDR3 region has the DNA TGTGCCAGCAGCACCGAGGGGGGGGCCTGGGATGAGCAGTTCTTC.

There are a few counts of this clonotype. The chain joins TRBV2 to TRBJ2-1; TRBD1 agrees at 11 bases. This CDR3 is 14 amino acids long. The V segment lost 11 bases and the J segment 9 bases; nucleotides outside the gene matches: 12. CDR1 is SNHLY and CDR2 is FYNNEI in the germline V gene. The CDR3 region is CAGQGTGGLGEQFF. The CDR3 DNA sequence: TGTGCCGGCCAAGGGACAGGGGGACTTGGTGAGCAGTTCTTC.

This clonotype was detected a few times. The V gene is TRBV9, the J gene TRBJ1-1; D call uncertain. V was cut by 3 bases and J by 5 bases, with 11 bases left in between. The CDR3 runs 13 residues. Germline V gene sequence: CDR1 SGDLS, CDR2 YYNGEE. CDR3 nucleotides: TGTGCCAGCAGCGCCACAGAGTTTACTGAAGCTTTCTTT. It codes for CASSATEFTEAFF. Supplemented by reference TRBV9 and TRBJ1-1, the full variable domain reads DSGVTQTPKHLITATGQRVTLRCSPRSGDLSVYWYQQSLDQGLQFLIQYYNGEERAKGNILERFSAQQFPDLHSELNLSSLELGDSALYFCASSATEFTEAFFGQGTRLTVV.

This clonotype showed up just a few times. This chain links TRBV5-1 with TRBJ2-7; the D call may be TRBD1 or TRBD2 (5 bases each). The CDR3 extends over 14 amino acids. The V end was cut by 0 bases, the J end by 5 bases, with 12 bases between. Per germline, CDR1 SGHRS and CDR2 YFSETQ. The CDR3 spells CASSLEGTNDEQYF. DNA for the CDR3: TGCGCCAGCAGCTTGGAAGGGACGAATGACGAGCAGTACTTC.

This clonotype turned up a few times. V usage is TRBV6-5 and J usage is TRBJ2-7; 7 bases align to TRBD1. With 0 bases clipped from V and 3 bases from J, the junction kept 20 bases outside the gene matches. This CDR3 spans 20 amino acids. Germline-derived CDR1 and CDR2 are MNHEY and SVGAGI. CDR3 in DNA: TGTGCCAGCAGTTACTCCCCACCCCCACAAAAAACGGACAGGAACTACGAGCAGTACTTC. Translated: CASSYSPPPQKTDRNYEQYF.

This clonotype was detected once. The CDR3 sequence: CASSLSGGPTYEQYF. In nucleotides, the CDR3 is TGCGCCAGCAGCCTCAGCGGCGGGCCGACCTACGAGCAGTACTTC. The chain has TRBV4-1 and TRBJ2-7; perhaps TRBD2 as D (5 bases). Germline loops: CDR1 MGHRA, CDR2 YSYEKL. V was clipped by 4 bases and J by 2 bases, with 15 bases between them. CDR3 length: 15 residues.

This clonotype was detected only a few times. The chain employs TRBV5-1 and TRBJ2-2, with 8 bases aligning to TRBD1. Trimming cost V 4 bases and J 4 bases; bases outside gene matches: 18. Germline V gives CDR1 SGHRS, CDR2 YFSETQ. This CDR3 is 19 amino acids long. The CDR3 loop is CASSTRTGLGFGVTGELFF. The CDR3 DNA reads TGCGCCAGCAGCACCCGGACAGGGTTAGGTTTCGGAGTCACCGGGGAGCTGTTTTTT. Based on the CDR3 plus reference TRBV5-1 and TRBJ2-2, the full variable domain is KAGVTQTPRYLIKTRGQQVTLSCSPISGHRSVSWYQQTPGQGLQFLFEYFSETQRNKGNFPGRFSGRQFSNSRSEMNVSTLELGDSALYLCASSTRTGLGFGVTGELFFGEGSRLTVL.

The rearrangement joins TRBV29-1 to TRBJ2-1, with TRBD2 matching 8 bases. J lost 7 bases, V lost 3 bases, and 11 bases had no gene match. There are 15 residues in the CDR3. CDR1 is SQVTM and CDR2 is ANQGSEA in the germline V gene. CDR3 region: CSVDFAREGRNEQFF. In DNA, the CDR3 is TGCAGCGTTGATTTCGCCCGGGAGGGCCGAAATGAGCAGTTCTTC.

J is TRBJ2-7 and V is TRBV5-1; D not certain. Trimming stripped 2 bases from V and 1 base from J, with 7 bases between. This CDR3 has 13 amino acids. Looked up from germline, CDR1 is SGHRS and CDR2 is YFSETQ. CDR3 region: CASSFSESYEQYF. The CDR3 DNA reads as TGCGCCAGCAGCTTCTCCGAGTCCTACGAGCAGTACTTC.

The chain combines TRBV20-1 with TRBJ2-1; D is perhaps TRBD1 or TRBD2 (5 bases each). Germline V lookup: CDR1 DFQATT, CDR2 SNEGSKA (reference sequence). This CDR3 has 11 residues. Trimming removed 6 bases from V and 10 bases from J, with 13 bases in between. DNA of the CDR3: TGCAGTGCCTCCCGGGACCACGAGCAGTTCTTC. Protein product: CSASRDHEQFF.

The chain couples TRBV2 to TRBJ1-2, with TRBD1 as a possible D gene (5 bases). The CDR3 is 10 residues long. V shed 10 bases and J shed 13 bases, with 16 bases lying between them. Germline CDR1 is SNHLY and CDR2 is FYNNEI. CDR3 in DNA: TGTGCCACCAGGGACTTTCCTAGCACCTTC. Its protein is CATRDFPSTF.

The V and J genes are TRBV5-5 and TRBJ2-5; 11 bases match TRBD2. Germline CDR1 and CDR2: SGHKS and YYEKEE (reference sequence). The junction had 14 bases not matched to a gene; V was cut back by 4 bases and J by 6 bases. This CDR3 is 17 amino acids long. The CDR3 DNA follows: TGTGCCAGCAGCCAAGGGGCTAGCGGGGGGCCCGGGAAGACCCAGTACTTC. Its protein product is CASSQGASGGPGKTQYF.

This clonotype was recorded at least ten times. The J gene is TRBJ1-5, the V gene TRBV7-2; TRBD1 is a possible D gene (6 bases). There are 13 residues in the CDR3. Germline V gene lookup returns CDR1 SGHTA and CDR2 FQGNSA. V lost 4 bases and J 2 bases, leaving 6 bases between the germline ends. The CDR3 spells CASSYRGNQPQHF. As DNA, the CDR3 is TGTGCCAGCAGCTACAGGGGCAATCAGCCCCAGCATTTT.

This clonotype came up a few times. The chain carries TRBV5-6 and TRBJ1-4, with 8 bases matching TRBD1. Germline CDR1 SGHDT, CDR2 YYEEEE. The CDR3 contains 15 residues. V trimming: 5 bases; J trimming: 0 bases; junction bases outside the gene matches: 3. CDR3: CASRTQGATNEKLFF. The CDR3 region has the DNA TGTGCCAGCAGGACACAGGGGGCAACTAATGAAAAACTGTTTTTT.

The CDR3 loop is CASSLPYGAGGSDTGELFF. Here the CDR3 DNA reads TGTGCCAGCAGCTTACCGTATGGAGCGGGGGGATCGGACACCGGGGAGCTGTTTTTT. This chain links TRBV7-9 with TRBJ2-2; TRBD2 matches at 9 bases. V lost 2 bases, J lost 3 bases, and 13 bases stayed unmatched. This CDR3 is built from 19 residues. Germline-derived CDR1 and CDR2 are SEHNR and FQNEAQ (reference sequence).

This chain uses TRBV27 with TRBJ2-3; 12 positions match TRBD1. CDR1 MNHEY and CDR2 SMNVEV come from the germline V gene (reference sequence). The CDR3 is made up of 16 amino acids. With 4 bases clipped from V and 5 bases from J, the junction kept 7 bases outside the gene matches. CDR3 coding DNA: TGTGCCAGCAGTTCCAGGGACAGGGGGCAGGGAGATACGCAGTATTTT. It yields the protein CASSSRDRGQGDTQYF.

The table lists this clonotype with a few counts. The chain employs TRBV7-6 and TRBJ2-1; 8 positions agree with TRBD1. Trimming at V came to 2 bases and at J to 7 bases, leaving 13 bases not matched to a gene. This CDR3 is built from 17 residues. From germline, CDR1 is SGHVS and CDR2 FNYEAQ. CDR3 bases: TGTGCCAGCAGCTTAAGGTCTACGCAGGGGGCCGGTAATGAGCAGTTCTTC. Amino acid sequence: CASSLRSTQGAGNEQFF. The full variable domain, its missing parts supplied by reference TRBV7-6 and TRBJ2-1, is GAGVSQSPRYKVTKRGQDVALRCDPISGHVSLYWYRQALGQGPEFLTYFNYEAQQDKSGLPNDRFSAERPEGSISTLTIQRTEQRDSAMYRCASSLRSTQGAGNEQFFGPGTRLTVL.

At least ten counts were recorded for this clonotype. The CDR3 bases are TGTGCCAGCAGCTTAGGACTAGCGGGGGGCAATGAGCAGTTCTTC. Translating it yields CASSLGLAGGNEQFF. This chain connects TRBV7-2 to TRBJ2-1; 13 positions match TRBD2. The CDR3 runs to 15 residues. Germline CDR1 and CDR2: SGHTA and FQGNSA. The V segment lost 1 base and the J segment 6 bases; nucleotides outside the gene matches: 0.

Only a few counts were recorded for this clonotype. The J gene is TRBJ2-7, the V gene TRBV12-3 or TRBV12-4; D gene ambiguous. The CDR3 length is 14 residues. V shed 5 bases and J shed 3 bases, with 14 bases lying between them. The CDR3 nucleotides are TGTGCCAGCAGTACTCGGGTCAGCCTCTACGAGCAGTACTTC. Translation: CASSTRVSLYEQYF.

This clonotype occurred a few times. V and J are TRBV29-1 and TRBJ2-1; D uncertain. Trimming cost V 4 bases and J 15 bases, with 22 bases left between them. Germline CDR1 reads SQVTM; CDR2 reads ANQGSEA. The CDR3 length is 13 residues. CDR3 nucleotide sequence: TGCAGCGTTGTCCCAAGAGGCATCCGTAGTCGGTTCTTC. Its translation: CSVVPRGIRSRFF.

This clonotype showed up just a few times. The J gene is TRBJ2-5, the V gene TRBV5-1; weak D call: TRBD2 (5 bases). This CDR3 is 14 amino acids long. Between the trimmed V and J ends, which lost 4 bases and 5 bases, there was a span of 15 bases. Germline CDR1 is SGHRS and CDR2 is YFSETQ. CDR3 DNA sequence: TGCGCCAGCAGCCTAGATGGGGAGTGGGAGACCCAGTACTTC. Amino acid sequence: CASSLDGEWETQYF.